These 22 T cell receptor beta chains originate from one sample sequenced in a study of T cell responses to AZD1222 COVID-19 vaccine (dated by TCRdb to the early 2020s). Library creation used the immunoSEQ multiplex PCR assay. In TCRdb, the immuneACCESS table is reduced to in-frame sequences with V and J assigned. These tables do not hold every clone; where another copy was compared, an unresolved V gene accounts for under half, and the others remain unexplained. The sample table contains 150,000 to 160,000 clones; only one count was recorded for 85% to 90% of them. The top ten clones comprise roughly 5.8% of the sample. Sample time point, as interpreted from the label and publication: baseline before first vaccination. This specimen's treatment or condition label, per the study, means: meningococcal conjugate vaccine given as trial control. The sample was peripheral blood, taken on day 0 of MenACWY control vaccination. The receptor set was obtained from an adult in good health.

The chain links TRBV6-5 to TRBJ1-1; D is perhaps TRBD1 (6 bases). Trimming took 7 bases from V and 1 from J, leaving 13 bases between them. CDR3 length equals 14 residues. CDR1 is MNHEY and CDR2 is SVGAGI in the germline V gene. In DNA form, the CDR3 reads TGTGCCAGCAAAGGGGGGGTCAGGAACACTGAAGCTTTCTTT. Encoded protein: CASKGGVRNTEAFF.

The chain is built from TRBV6-6 and TRBJ2-1, with D possibly being TRBD1 or TRBD2 (5 bases each). The CDR3 is 13 residues long. V lost 9 bases and J 6 bases, leaving 15 bases between the germline ends. Germline values: CDR1 MNHNY, CDR2 SVGAGI (reference sequence). The CDR3 here is CASRGRKGNEQFF. CDR3 nucleotide sequence: TGTGCCAGTCGGGGCAGGAAAGGCAATGAGCAGTTCTTC.

The V call is TRBV9, the J call TRBJ2-3; 8 positions agree with TRBD2. The CDR3 length is 16 residues. CDR1 is SGDLS and CDR2 is YYNGEE in the germline V gene. V gave up 0 bases and J gave up 2 bases; unmatched junction bases: 5. CDR3 in DNA: TGTGCCAGCAGCGTAGGGGTTAGCGGGACCACAGATACGCAGTATTTT. Its translation is CASSVGVSGTTDTQYF.

The chain recombines TRBV3-1 (or the pseudogene TRBV3-2) with TRBJ2-3, with 13 nucleotides matching TRBD2. The CDR3 consists of 19 residues. V shed 6 bases, J shed 4 bases, and the junction held 16 bases outside the gene matches. From germline, CDR1 is LGHDT and CDR2 YNNKEL (reference sequence). CDR3: CASSTNPGLAGVAPDTQYF. The DNA of the CDR3 is TGTGCCAGCAGTACTAACCCCGGACTAGCGGGAGTAGCCCCAGATACGCAGTATTTT.

The J gene is TRBJ2-1, the V gene TRBV11-3; TRBD1 matches at 7 bases. CDR3 length equals 13 residues. V dropped 5 bases and J dropped 5; count of bases not matched to a gene: 3. CDR1 and CDR2 (germline): SGHNT, YENEEA. The CDR3 loop reads CASSPGTDNEQFF. The CDR3 DNA sequence: TGTGCCAGCAGCCCCGGGACAGACAATGAGCAGTTCTTC.

The gene calls are TRBV3-1 (or the pseudogene TRBV3-2) and TRBJ1-2, with D unresolved. This CDR3 has 12 amino acids. Germline V gene lookup returns CDR1 LGHDT and CDR2 YNNKEL (reference sequence). Trimming removed 1 base at V and 7 bases at J, with 7 bases between. CDR3 sequence reads: CASSQGTAGYTF. DNA of the CDR3: TGTGCCAGCAGCCAAGGGACGGCTGGCTACACCTTC.

This chain joins TRBV5-6 and TRBJ2-1, with D possibly TRBD2 on 6 matching bases. The CDR3 sequence is 13 residues long. Germline values: CDR1 SGHDT, CDR2 YYEEEE. The V end lost 0 bases, the J end lost 12 bases, and 13 bases lay between the germline ends. Here the CDR3 reads CASSLGHLGGQFF. The CDR3 DNA reads TGTGCCAGCAGCTTGGGGCACCTCGGGGGGCAGTTCTTC.

The chain couples TRBV15 to TRBJ2-2; possibly TRBD1 for D (6 bases). CDR3 size: 17 residues. Germline V lookup: CDR1 LNHNV, CDR2 YYDKDF (reference sequence). The V gene lost 0 bases and the J gene lost 8 bases, with 19 bases spanning the gap. The CDR3 loop is CATSRESGPPGHGELFF. The CDR3 bases are TGTGCCACCAGCAGAGAGTCAGGGCCGCCGGGACATGGGGAGCTGTTTTTT.

This chain connects TRBV7-3 to TRBJ2-3; D remains unclear. The V gene lost 1 base and the J gene lost 2 bases, with 7 bases spanning the gap. The CDR3 consists of 14 residues. Per germline, CDR1 SGHTA and CDR2 FQGTGA. CDR3 sequence: CASSLRPNTDTQYF. The CDR3 region has the DNA TGTGCCAGCAGCTTAAGGCCGAACACAGATACGCAGTATTTT.

The chain carries TRBV9 and TRBJ2-7; a weak D match, TRBD2 (5 bases). V lost 0 bases, J lost 7 bases, and 8 bases lay in between. Germline CDR1 SGDLS, CDR2 YYNGEE. This CDR3 comprises 12 residues. In DNA form, the CDR3 reads TGTGCCAGCAGCGTAGTAGGCGGGGAGCAGTACTTC. It encodes CASSVVGGEQYF.

The chain recombines TRBV7-9 with TRBJ1-2, with D hard to call. The CDR3 loop spans 13 amino acids. Trimming pared 2 bases from V and 2 bases from J, leaving 6 bases between. The germline gives CDR1 SEHNR, CDR2 FQNEAQ (reference sequence). This chain's CDR3 is CASSLQRNYGYTF. Here the CDR3 DNA reads TGTGCCAGCAGCTTACAGAGAAACTATGGCTACACCTTC.

The chain uses TRBV6-6 and TRBJ1-3, with TRBD1 matching 9 bases. CDR1 and CDR2 (germline): MNHNY, SVGAGI (reference sequence). CDR3 length: 16 amino acids. V was clipped by 5 bases and J by 4 bases; unmatched bases: 9. The DNA of the CDR3 is TGTGCCAGCAGTAGGACAGGGGACTCATCAGGAAACACCATATATTTT. Translation gives CASSRTGDSSGNTIYF.

The genes are TRBV28 and TRBJ1-2; TRBD1 matches at 7 bases. The CDR3 is 16 amino acids. V shed 5 bases and J 5 bases; nucleotides not matched to a gene: 14. Germline V gene sequence: CDR1 MDHEN, CDR2 SYDVKM. The CDR3 loop reads CASSPTGVAKGYGYTF. The DNA of the CDR3 is TGTGCCAGCAGTCCAACAGGGGTCGCCAAAGGGTATGGCTACACCTTC.

This chain uses TRBV18 with TRBJ2-1; the match to TRBD1 covers 7 bases. The CDR3 covers 15 residues. Germline CDR1 reads KGHSH; CDR2 reads LQKENI. Germline trimming cut 3 bases from V and 2 bases from J; bases unmatched to any gene: 4. In nucleotides, the CDR3 is TGTGCCAGCTCACCTCAACAGGGGACCTACAATGAGCAGTTCTTC. The encoded protein is CASSPQQGTYNEQFF.

The chain is built from TRBV4-2 and TRBJ1-6; 9 bases line up with TRBD1. The CDR3 runs 15 residues. V lost 5 bases, J lost 9 bases, and 8 bases stayed unmatched. The germline V gene has CDR1 LGHNA and CDR2 YNFKEQ. The CDR3 DNA sequence: TGTGCCAGCAGCGAACTAGGGACAGGGAGTTCACCCCTCCACTTT. Translated: CASSELGTGSSPLHF.

This chain joins TRBV21-1 and TRBJ2-7; the D call in the table, TRBD1, was not verified against the DNA. TRBV21-1 is a known pseudogene. This CDR3 contains 13 residues. CDR3 protein: CASREGGAYEQYV. The CDR3 DNA reads as TGTGCCAGCAGGGAAGGGGGTGCCTACGAGCAGTACGTC.

The chain couples TRBV5-4 to TRBJ1-1; TRBD1 matches 7 bases. The CDR3 covers 16 residues. Looked up from germline, CDR1 is SGHNT and CDR2 is YYREEE (reference sequence). V shed 4 bases and J 2 bases; nucleotides not matched to a gene: 11. The CDR3 region is CASSGQQGGKNTEAFF. CDR3 bases: TGTGCCAGCAGCGGGCAGCAGGGGGGGAAAAACACTGAAGCTTTCTTT.

A remark on this clone: Distinct nucleotide sequences in the sample also encode this CDR3. The rearrangement uses TRBV10-3 and TRBJ1-1; D remains unclear. Trimming took off 6 bases at V and 1 base at J, with 9 bases between the two ends. Germline lookup yields CDR1 ENHRY and CDR2 SYGVKD. The CDR3 extends over 13 amino acids. The CDR3: CAISLEGNTEAFF. The DNA for the CDR3 is TGTGCCATCAGCTTGGAGGGGAACACTGAAGCTTTCTTT.

This chain links TRBV5-5 with TRBJ1-5; D is perhaps TRBD1 (5 bases). V lost 4 bases to trimming and J lost 11 bases, with 25 bases between them. The CDR3 length is 16 residues. Germline CDR1 reads SGHKS; CDR2 reads YYEKEE (reference sequence). The CDR3 nucleotides read TGTGCCAGCAGCGGGGAGGTAAGACAGCCAGTTTGGGCCCAGCATTTT. Its translation: CASSGEVRQPVWAQHF.

This sequence joins TRBV12-3 or TRBV12-4 and TRBJ1-1; TRBD1 matches at 7 bases. V shed 5 bases, J shed 2 bases, and the junction held 2 bases outside the gene matches. This CDR3 has 13 amino acids. The CDR3 here is CASSRDSNTEAFF. CDR3 nucleotide sequence: TGTGCCAGCAGTCGGGACAGCAACACTGAAGCTTTCTTT.

This chain connects TRBV25-1 to TRBJ2-1, with 7 bases fitting TRBD1. This CDR3 has 17 residues. Germline lookup yields CDR1 MGHDK and CDR2 SYGVNS. Germline trimming cut 0 bases from V and 6 bases from J; bases unmatched to any gene: 11. The CDR3 sequence: CASSEYSGTVSGNEQFF. The CDR3 DNA is TGTGCCAGCAGTGAATACTCCGGGACAGTTTCAGGCAATGAGCAGTTCTTC.

V is TRBV18 and J is TRBJ2-3; D is possibly TRBD2 (5 bases). Germline V gene sequence: CDR1 KGHSH, CDR2 LQKENI. The CDR3 extends over 13 amino acids. The V and J ends lost 3 bases and 5 bases respectively, with 9 bases between them. The CDR3 is CASSPLRGDTQYF. For the CDR3, the DNA is TGTGCCAGCTCACCGCTCCGGGGAGATACGCAGTATTTT. The full variable domain, rest sourced from reference TRBV18 and TRBJ2-3, is NAGVMQNPRHLVRRRGQEARLRCSPMKGHSHVYWYRQLPEEGLKFMVYLQKENIIDESGMPKERFSAEFPKEGPSILRIQQVVRGDSAAYFCASSPLRGDTQYFGPGTRLTVL.